This T cell receptor beta chain was found in a study of post-analysis software for immune sequencing data. This clonotype occurred a few times. Its antigen is as yet unknown. The V gene end was trimmed by 1 base and the J gene end by 0 bases; junction bases not matched to a gene: 3. The V gene's germline CDR1 is MDHEN and CDR2 SYDVKM. The CDR3 contains 15 residues. The study, taken as a whole, reports: Those with multiple sclerosis, the patient group, showed significantly lower normalized Chao1 diversity than controls. Controls showed lower frequencies than patients for 4 or 5 TRBV segments, and TRBV5-6, TRBV5-1 and TRBV20-1 were among these. By F measure, strong co-clustering occurred among samples prepared in the same batch.

Unique molecular identifiers were carried by the TCR beta cDNA libraries. Out of roughly 0.95 to 11 million T cells, 480,000 or so cDNA molecules were generated. MiXCR, applied by TCRdb to the PCR reads, yields one record per CDR3 protein. The top ten hold 3% to 3.5% of the sample, which has about 200,000 distinct CDR3 sequences, 29% seen once. The chain is built from TRBV28 and TRBJ2-7; the match to TRBD1 covers 7 bases. The sample consisted of blood. The sequence derives from a girl aged 2 to 17 with multiple sclerosis. The CDR3 sequence is CASSLYGTASYEQYF. The CDR3 nucleotides are TGTGCCAGCAGTTTATACGGGACAGCCTCCTACGAGCAGTACTTC. The full variable domain, with the rest looked up from reference TRBV28 and TRBJ2-7, is DVKVTQSSRYLVKRTGEKVFLECVQDMDHENMFWYRQDPGLGLRLIYFSYDVKMKEKGDIPEGYSVSREKKERFSLILESASTNQTSMYLCASSLYGTASYEQYFGPGTRLTVT.